What follows describes a single TCR beta chain. This entry belongs to a study of blood T cell repertoires in COVID-19. The table came from immunoSEQ multiplex PCR; TCRdb's copy has only in-frame clones and leaves some out. The data contain approximately 100,000 clones, about 80% of them seen just once; the ten biggest clones take up less than 11%. The sequenced sample was peripheral blood. This TCR was recovered from a man in his 70s with acute or convalescent COVID-19.

CDR3 in amino acids: CASSFSGSPKYEQYF. The CDR3 DNA reads as TGTGCCAGCAGTTTTTCGGGTAGCCCCAAGTACGAGCAGTACTTC. The rearrangement links TRBV28 to TRBJ2-7; no clear D. The V end was cut by 3 bases, the J end by 4 bases, with 16 bases between. The CDR3 runs to 15 residues. The germline gives CDR1 MDHEN, CDR2 SYDVKM.